These 28 T cell receptor beta chains came from one sample sequenced in a study of CD8 T cells in ankylosing spondylitis (dated by TCRdb to 2016 to 2017). Summary of the overall study and its limitations: Blood from ankylosing spondylitis patients appeared to be characterized by a TCR beta motif made up of several highly homologous amino acid variants.

Library method: 5' RACE. The sequencer listed for this sample is Illumina HiSeq 2500. The public reads were quality trimmed at Q25 with fastp and then assembled into clones with MiXCR by TCRdb, keeping productive beta chains. Rows are combined by CDR3 protein, so each entry shows the most common genes and DNA. The sample includes under 850,000 distinct CDR3 sequences, with about 20% observed a single time. Around a fifth of the sample belongs to the ten largest clones. These receptors lack a known antigen. The sample comprised blood, either unsorted or a sorted T cell fraction (not recorded which). The receptors were gathered from a male donor with ankylosing spondylitis.

There are a few counts of this clonotype. The J gene is TRBJ2-1, the V gene TRBV27; 9 nucleotides line up with TRBD1. The germline V gene encodes CDR1 MNHEY and CDR2 SMNVEV (reference sequence). V trimming: 6 bases; J trimming: 8 bases; junction bases outside the gene matches: 11. The CDR3 has 15 amino acids. The chain's CDR3 is CASSFTGQGGYEQFF. Written as DNA, the CDR3 is TGTGCCAGCAGCTTCACGGGACAGGGTGGCTATGAGCAGTTCTTC.

A few counts support this clonotype. This chain joins TRBV6-2 or TRBV6-3 and TRBJ1-5, with TRBD1 matching over 12 bases. Unmatched junction bases numbered 10, after V lost 10 bases and J lost 0 bases. Per germline, CDR1 MNHEY and CDR2 SVGEGT. The CDR3 covers 17 residues. The CDR3 DNA is TGTGCCACCTCCCCGGGACAGGGGGCTTTTAGCAATCAGCCCCAGCATTTT. Translated, it gives CATSPGQGAFSNQPQHF.

The genes are TRBV5-1 and TRBJ1-1; 7 nucleotides align to TRBD1. CDR1 is SGHRS and CDR2 is YFSETQ in the germline V gene. Germline trimming cut 4 bases from V and 1 base from J; bases unmatched to any gene: 7. The CDR3 consists of 15 residues. The CDR3 DNA reads TGCGCCAGCAGCCCTAGGGACAGACAGAACACTGAAGCTTTCTTT. The encoded protein is CASSPRDRQNTEAFF.

This clonotype occurred a few times. This chain joins TRBV4-2 and TRBJ2-3, with 9 bases that match TRBD2. V shed 4 bases, J shed 5 bases, and the junction held 7 bases outside the gene matches. This CDR3 spans 15 amino acids. Per the germline V gene, CDR1 is LGHNA and CDR2 is YNFKEQ. The CDR3 nucleotides are TGTGCCAGCAGCCCAATAGCGGGAGACGGAGATACGCAGTATTTT. Translation: CASSPIAGDGDTQYF.

The rearrangement links TRBV24-1 to TRBJ2-1; D may be TRBD1 or TRBD2 (6 bases each). This CDR3 has 18 residues. Trimming removed 1 base from V and 9 bases from J, with 24 bases in between. CDR1 KGHDR and CDR2 SFDVKD come from the germline V gene. This chain's CDR3 is CATSDFPPYEGGHGEQFF. The CDR3 nucleotides read TGTGCCACCAGTGATTTTCCCCCTTACGAGGGGGGACACGGTGAGCAGTTCTTC.

The rearrangement uses TRBV2 and TRBJ1-5; 11 nucleotides agree with TRBD1. The germline gives CDR1 SNHLY, CDR2 FYNNEI. The CDR3 totals 17 residues. V lost 4 bases, J lost 6 bases, and 11 bases stayed unmatched. The CDR3 sequence: CASSGGPGTGGSQPQHF. As DNA, the CDR3 is TGTGCCAGCAGTGGAGGTCCCGGGACAGGGGGGAGTCAGCCCCAGCATTTT.

This clonotype was counted many times. The V gene is TRBV12-3 or TRBV12-4, the J gene TRBJ1-1; 9 bases are a match to TRBD1. The CDR3 length is 17 residues. Trimming at V came to 1 base and at J to 1 base, leaving 7 bases not matched to a gene. CDR3 amino acids: CASSLGAPGQGNTEAFF. The DNA for the CDR3 is TGTGCCAGCAGTTTAGGGGCCCCGGGACAGGGGAACACTGAAGCTTTCTTT.

In its sample, this clonotype was seen a few times. The chain combines TRBV6-5 with TRBJ1-2; weak D call: TRBD1 (6 bases). The V gene's germline CDR1 is MNHEY and CDR2 SVGAGI. Trimming left V 2 bases short and J 3 bases short, with 19 bases between. The CDR3 extends over 17 amino acids. CDR3 nucleotides: TGTGCCAGCAGTTACGACCCCACAGGGCTGGGGGACTATGGCTACACCTTC. Protein sequence: CASSYDPTGLGDYGYTF.

This clonotype was counted between two and nine times. This chain uses TRBV25-1 with TRBJ1-2, with 9 bases fitting TRBD1. Germline CDR1 is MGHDK and CDR2 is SYGVNS. The V and J ends lost 10 bases and 4 bases, in that order; junction bases with no gene match: 7. The CDR3 covers 13 residues. The CDR3 DNA reads as TGTGCCACCAATCCGGGACAGGGCTATGGCTACACCTTC. This gives the protein CATNPGQGYGYTF.

Points on this clonotype: One junction end disagrees with the germline gene, perhaps due to a read error. The chain couples TRBV20-1 to TRBJ2-7; D unresolved. The CDR3 totals 12 residues. Looked up from germline, CDR1 is DFQATT and CDR2 is SNEGSKA (reference sequence). CDR3 region: CSARGLGYGQYF. CDR3 coding DNA: TGCAGTGCTAGAGGCTTGGGATACGGGCAGTACTTC.

CDR3 in amino acids: CASSYLAGGDNEQFF. As DNA, the CDR3 is TGTGCCAGCAGCTACCTAGCGGGGGGGGACAATGAGCAGTTCTTC. The chain joins TRBV7-8 to TRBJ2-1, with 12 bases lining up with TRBD2. V trimming: 4 bases; J trimming: 5 bases; junction bases outside the gene matches: 3. The CDR3 totals 15 residues. Germline V gene data show CDR1 as SGHVS and CDR2 as FQNEAQ.

The chain has TRBV20-1 and TRBJ1-1; the match to TRBD1 covers 7 bases. With V trimmed by 3 bases and J by 0 bases, 7 bases remained unmatched. This CDR3 region has 15 residues. Germline CDR1 DFQATT, CDR2 SNEGSKA (reference sequence). The CDR3 DNA sequence: TGCAGTGCTAGGGGGCAGGGGGTCGTGAACACTGAAGCTTTCTTT. Protein sequence: CSARGQGVVNTEAFF.

This chain uses TRBV6-1 with TRBJ2-2; tentative D call: TRBD1 (5 bases). Germline assignment: CDR1 MNHNS and CDR2 SASEGT. Trimming removed 4 bases at V and 6 bases at J, with 15 bases between. CDR3 length: 15 amino acids. The CDR3 DNA sequence: TGTGCCAGCAGTGCTAACTGGCAGGGCCCCGGGGAGCTGTTTTTT. Protein sequence: CASSANWQGPGELFF.

This clonotype was seen only a few times. V is TRBV7-3 and J is TRBJ1-4, with D unresolved. Germline values: CDR1 SGHTA, CDR2 FQGTGA. The CDR3 covers 13 residues. V was clipped by 3 bases and J by 5 bases, with 7 bases between them. In DNA form, the CDR3 reads TGTGCCAGCAGCTTCGGGAGGAATGAAAAACTGTTTTTT. This codes for CASSFGRNEKLFF.

This clonotype was seen a handful of times. Here the CDR3 DNA reads TGTGCCAGCAGTCCCAGGGGGGGACTAGCGGAAGATACGCAGTATTTT. It encodes CASSPRGGLAEDTQYF. The V gene is TRBV3-1, the J gene TRBJ2-3; 11 bases agree with TRBD2. CDR1 is LGHDT, CDR2 YNNKEL, per germline (reference sequence). V lost 6 bases to trimming and J lost 5 bases; unmatched junction nucleotides: 10. The CDR3 consists of 16 residues.

This clonotype was seen a handful of times. The rearrangement uses TRBV11-2 and TRBJ2-4; a possible D gene is TRBD2 (5 bases). CDR3 size: 17 residues. The V and J ends lost 11 bases and 0 bases respectively, with 23 bases between them. The germline CDR1 and CDR2 sequences are SGHAT and FQNNGV. In DNA form, the CDR3 reads TGTGCCTCAGGTCGGGGAGAGTCCTTTGTAGCCAAAAACATTCAGTACTTC. This translates into CASGRGESFVAKNIQYF.

This clonotype was detected a few times. The gene calls are TRBV10-3 and TRBJ2-5; D gene uncertain. The germline V gene has CDR1 ENHRY and CDR2 SYGVKD. V lost 0 bases and J 3 bases, leaving 11 bases between the germline ends. There are 15 residues in the CDR3. The CDR3 loop reads CAISESRSRKETQYF. The CDR3 bases are TGTGCCATCAGTGAGTCGAGGTCGAGAAAAGAGACCCAGTACTTC.

This clonotype came up a few times. The rearrangement uses TRBV27 and TRBJ2-1; 9 bases map to TRBD1. Germline loops: CDR1 MNHEY, CDR2 SMNVEV (reference sequence). CDR3 size: 17 residues. J gave up 1 base and V 4 bases, and 8 bases lay outside the gene matches. The DNA of the CDR3 is TGTGCCAGCAGTTCCCCCGGGACAGGGCCGTCCTACAATGAGCAGTTCTTC. This encodes CASSSPGTGPSYNEQFF.

This clonotype appeared a few times. The rearrangement joins TRBV5-5 to TRBJ1-1; D gene ambiguous. Deletions cut 1 base from V and 0 bases from J, with 10 bases between. This CDR3 has 15 amino acids. Germline CDR1 SGHKS, CDR2 YYEKEE (reference sequence). This chain's CDR3 is CASSLSLSMNTEAFF. In nucleotides, the CDR3 is TGTGCCAGCAGCTTGAGTCTTTCAATGAACACTGAAGCTTTCTTT.

This clonotype was picked up many times. The chain couples TRBV29-1 to TRBJ1-1; the match to TRBD1 covers 12 bases. The CDR3 extends over 16 amino acids. CDR1 and CDR2 (germline): SQVTM, ANQGSEA. V trimming: 5 bases; J trimming: 3 bases; junction bases outside the gene matches: 10. CDR3 sequence reads: CSVKAGQGARDTEAFF. In DNA form, the CDR3 reads TGCAGCGTTAAAGCGGGACAGGGGGCTAGGGACACTGAAGCTTTCTTT.

This sequence joins TRBV6-1 and TRBJ1-6, with a possible D match to TRBD1 (5 bases). CDR3 length: 13 amino acids. Trimming cost V 3 bases and J 6 bases, with 6 bases left between them. Germline CDR1 reads MNHNS; CDR2 reads SASEGT. The CDR3 sequence: CASSEQGNSPLHF. The DNA of the CDR3 is TGTGCCAGCAGTGAGCAGGGTAATTCACCCCTCCACTTT.

The chain couples TRBV27 to TRBJ1-1; a weak D match, TRBD1 (6 bases). The V end lost 3 bases, the J end lost 7 bases, and 15 bases lay between the germline ends. The CDR3 consists of 14 residues. CDR1 is MNHEY, CDR2 SMNVEV, per germline (reference sequence). This CDR3 reads CASSFGRGTNEAFF. The CDR3 nucleotides read TGTGCCAGCAGTTTTGGCAGGGGCACGAATGAAGCTTTCTTT.

This clonotype occurred a few times. The chain carries TRBV25-1 and TRBJ2-5; no reliable D call. The germline CDR1 and CDR2 sequences are MGHDK and SYGVNS. This CDR3 comprises 14 residues. Trimming removed 0 bases from V and 2 bases from J, with 7 bases in between. The CDR3 is CASSEYKGQETQYF. The CDR3 region has the DNA TGTGCCAGCAGTGAATATAAAGGGCAAGAGACCCAGTACTTC.

The rearrangement joins TRBV19 to TRBJ2-2, with a weak D call TRBD1 (5 bases). Germline V gene lookup returns CDR1 LNHDA and CDR2 SQIVND (reference sequence). The V gene lost 4 bases and the J gene lost 4 bases, with 10 bases spanning the gap. The CDR3 consists of 14 residues. CDR3 DNA: TGTGCCAGTAGTAACCCCAGGGTCACCGGGGAGCTGTTTTTT. As protein: CASSNPRVTGELFF.

This clonotype was counted a few times. The chain links TRBV12-3 or TRBV12-4 to TRBJ1-3, with a tentative D call TRBD1 (6 bases). The V end lost 6 bases, the J end lost 1 base, and 10 bases lay between the germline ends. The CDR3 totals 14 residues. This CDR3 is CASSNTGSGNTIYF. The CDR3 DNA follows: TGTGCCAGCAGCAATACAGGGTCTGGAAACACCATATATTTT.

A few counts support this clonotype. V gene TRBV6-5 combines with J gene TRBJ2-6; maybe TRBD1 (6 bases). The length of the CDR3 is 18 residues. CDR1 is MNHEY, CDR2 SVGAGI, per germline. Trimming removed 2 bases from V and 3 bases from J, with 17 bases in between. CDR3 amino acids: CASSYALRRGYGANVLTF. The DNA for the CDR3 is TGTGCCAGCAGTTACGCCCTCCGAAGGGGGTATGGGGCCAACGTCCTGACTTTC.

This clonotype has a handful of counts. The rearrangement links TRBV28 to TRBJ2-7, with a possible D match to TRBD2 (6 bases). The V and J ends lost 2 bases and 7 bases respectively, with 12 bases between them. This CDR3 is 13 amino acids long. From germline, CDR1 is MDHEN and CDR2 SYDVKM. In DNA, the CDR3 is TGTGCCAGCAGTTTACGGGGGTTATATGAGCAGTACTTC. Amino acid sequence: CASSLRGLYEQYF. Full variable domain (rest looked up from reference TRBV28 and TRBJ2-7): DVKVTQSSRYLVKRTGEKVFLECVQDMDHENMFWYRQDPGLGLRLIYFSYDVKMKEKGDIPEGYSVSREKKERFSLILESASTNQTSMYLCASSLRGLYEQYFGPGTRLTVT.

The V and J genes are TRBV9 and TRBJ2-1; TRBD2 matches 7 bases. V shed 4 bases, J shed 3 bases, and the junction held 10 bases outside the gene matches. The CDR3 totals 16 residues. The V gene's germline CDR1 is SGDLS and CDR2 YYNGEE. For the CDR3, the DNA is TGTGCCAGCAGCTACGAAGGGCTAGCGGACTACAATGAGCAGTTCTTC. Protein sequence: CASSYEGLADYNEQFF.